One and the same sample provided the 26 T cell receptor beta chains below, sequenced in a study of cytomegalovirus exposure and HLA in healthy donors. In the PCR, 60 Vbeta and 13 Jbeta primers were used. TCRdb keeps only in-frame clones here, not all; method: immunoSEQ multiplex PCR. The data hold approximately 110,000 clones, with roughly 15% observed a single time. The sample taken for sequencing was PBMCs. These receptors all come from a female donor in good health and CMV-seronegative.

This clone showed up just a few times. The chain links TRBV4-2 to TRBJ2-7; D not resolved. Germline V CDR1 and CDR2: LGHNA, YNFKEQ. V was pared by 1 base and J by 3 bases, with 10 bases between. CDR3 length: 14 amino acids. The CDR3 region is CASSQASPLYEQYF. In DNA form, the CDR3 reads TGTGCCAGCAGCCAAGCCTCCCCCCTCTACGAGCAGTACTTC.

This clone was counted between two and nine times. V and J are TRBV28 and TRBJ2-5; maybe TRBD1 (6 bases). Germline V gene lookup returns CDR1 MDHEN and CDR2 SYDVKM. The CDR3 covers 14 residues. Trimming took off 7 bases at V and 4 bases at J, with 16 bases between the two ends. CDR3 protein: CASIQSRGLETQYF. For the CDR3, the DNA is TGTGCCAGCATACAATCCAGGGGCTTAGAGACCCAGTACTTC.

DNA for the CDR3: TGTGCCAGCAGCAACCCGGGACTAGCGGGCACAGATACGCAGTATTTT. Translated, it gives CASSNPGLAGTDTQYF. The rearrangement links TRBV21-1 to TRBJ2-3; whether TRBD2, the table's D call, matches the DNA was not checked. TRBV21-1 is deemed a pseudogene. CDR3 length: 16 amino acids.

This clone was seen more than once but under ten times. The chain links TRBV28 to TRBJ2-7; 16 nucleotides agree with TRBD2. This CDR3 has 20 residues. Germline lookup yields CDR1 MDHEN and CDR2 SYDVKM. V gave up 2 bases and J gave up 2 bases; unmatched junction bases: 12. This CDR3 is CASSLVTGGLAGGKPYEQYF. The CDR3 DNA reads TGTGCCAGCAGTTTAGTAACAGGGGGACTAGCGGGAGGGAAACCCTACGAGCAGTACTTC. The full variable domain, rest sourced from reference TRBV28 and TRBJ2-7, is DVKVTQSSRYLVKRTGEKVFLECVQDMDHENMFWYRQDPGLGLRLIYFSYDVKMKEKGDIPEGYSVSREKKERFSLILESASTNQTSMYLCASSLVTGGLAGGKPYEQYFGPGTRLTVT.

This sequence joins TRBV19 and TRBJ2-2, with a weak D call TRBD1 (5 bases). In germline, CDR1 is LNHDA, CDR2 SQIVND (reference sequence). There are 15 residues in the CDR3. The V end lost 3 bases, the J end lost 3 bases, and 11 bases lay between the germline ends. Here the CDR3 reads CASSIHVRDTGELFF. CDR3 nucleotides: TGTGCCAGTAGTATCCATGTCAGGGACACCGGGGAGCTGTTTTTT.

This chain uses TRBV19 with TRBJ2-7; 8 positions match TRBD2. The V gene's germline CDR1 is LNHDA and CDR2 SQIVND (reference sequence). This CDR3 has 14 residues. V trimming: 3 bases; J trimming: 1 base; junction bases outside the gene matches: 2. Here the CDR3 reads CASSISGTSYEQYF. In DNA form, the CDR3 reads TGTGCCAGTAGTATTAGCGGGACTTCCTACGAGCAGTACTTC.

V gene TRBV19 combines with J gene TRBJ2-3; D is possibly TRBD2 (7 bases). V lost 7 bases to trimming and J lost 2 bases, with 10 bases between them. The CDR3 has 13 residues. Germline loops: CDR1 LNHDA, CDR2 SQIVND (reference sequence). CDR3 in amino acids: CASKGGATDTQYF. CDR3 nucleotides: TGTGCCAGTAAGGGGGGGGCCACAGATACGCAGTATTTT.

This chain connects TRBV20-1 to TRBJ2-7, with D maybe TRBD2 (5 bases). CDR3 length: 11 amino acids. In germline, CDR1 is DFQATT, CDR2 SNEGSKA (reference sequence). Trimming took off 1 base at V and 4 bases at J, with 5 bases between the two ends. Here the CDR3 reads CSARAGYEQYF. CDR3 DNA: TGCAGTGCTAGAGCGGGGTACGAGCAGTACTTC.

The chain uses TRBV5-5 and TRBJ2-3, with unresolved D. The V end was cut by 1 base, the J end by 0 bases, with 9 bases between. CDR1 is SGHKS, CDR2 YYEKEE, per germline (reference sequence). This CDR3 contains 15 residues. The CDR3, as DNA: TGTGCCAGCAGCTTGAGAGGATCTAGCACAGATACGCAGTATTTT. Translated: CASSLRGSSTDTQYF. The full variable domain, its missing parts supplied by reference TRBV5-5 and TRBJ2-3, is DAGVTQSPTHLIKTRGQQVTLRCSPISGHKSVSWYQQVLGQGPQFIFQYYEKEERGRGNFPDRFSARQFPNYSSELNVNALLLGDSALYLCASSLRGSSTDTQYFGPGTRLTVL.

Worth noting for this clone: Since no conserved phenylalanine or tryptophan closes the CDR3, a read error is the likely cause. No DNA is shown, since the ends of the CDR3 on it are uncertain; the CDR3 is the one TCRdb lists. The chain is built from TRBV21-1 and TRBJ1-2. TRBV21-1 has pseudogene status. The CDR3 has 11 amino acids, counting both end residues. The CDR3 is CASSSVVGPAR.

The sample holds a few counts of this clone. The gene calls are TRBV5-4 and TRBJ2-7; possibly TRBD2 for D (6 bases). CDR1 is SGHNT and CDR2 is YYREEE in the germline V gene (reference sequence). This CDR3 has 14 residues. Trimming took 0 bases from V and 6 from J, leaving 13 bases between them. This CDR3 reads CASSLGAGGSEQYF. CDR3 sequence (DNA): TGTGCCAGCAGCTTGGGAGCGGGCGGAAGCGAGCAGTACTTC.

The chain joins TRBV28 to TRBJ1-2; 7 bases match TRBD1. The V gene's germline CDR1 is MDHEN and CDR2 SYDVKM. The J segment lost 4 bases and the V segment lost 6 bases, leaving 11 bases of the junction unmatched. The CDR3 has 15 residues. The CDR3 coding sequence is TGTGCCAGCAGCTTCCCAGACAGGGTGGGCTATGGCTACACCTTC. Translating gives CASSFPDRVGYGYTF.

A note on this clone: Other DNA sequences in the same sample also yield this CDR3. The genes are TRBV7-2 and TRBJ1-1; D uncertain. Trimming removed 5 bases at V and 0 bases at J, with 13 bases between. Per germline, CDR1 SGHTA and CDR2 FQGNSA. CDR3 size: 15 residues. CDR3 in amino acids: CASSARGRVNTEAFF. CDR3 in DNA: TGTGCCAGCAGCGCACGGGGTAGGGTGAACACTGAAGCTTTCTTT.

The chain has TRBV28 and TRBJ1-2, with TRBD1 matching over 8 bases. In germline, CDR1 is MDHEN, CDR2 SYDVKM. J gave up 5 bases and V 3 bases, and 8 bases lay outside the gene matches. The CDR3 is 15 residues long. CDR3 nucleotides: TGTGCCAGCAGTTTTTCCCAGGGGGCGCGGTATGGCTACACCTTC. It encodes CASSFSQGARYGYTF.

This clone was counted only a few times. This chain connects TRBV7-2 to TRBJ1-6; the match to TRBD1 covers 8 bases. The CDR3 extends over 15 amino acids. J gave up 7 bases and V 5 bases, and 7 bases lay outside the gene matches. Germline loops: CDR1 SGHTA, CDR2 FQGNSA. In nucleotides, the CDR3 is TGTGCCAGCAGCCCGGAAGGGACAGGCAATTCACCCCTCCACTTT. It yields the protein CASSPEGTGNSPLHF.

The chain combines TRBV28 with TRBJ2-7; TRBD2 might be the D (5 bases). CDR3 length: 15 residues. From germline, CDR1 is MDHEN and CDR2 SYDVKM. V lost 7 bases to trimming and J lost 0 bases, with 16 bases between them. CDR3 loop: CASTRDPQSSYEQYF. In nucleotides, the CDR3 is TGTGCCAGCACTCGGGATCCTCAGAGCTCCTACGAGCAGTACTTC. The full variable domain, in which reference TRBV28 and TRBJ2-7 provide the parts outside the CDR3, is DVKVTQSSRYLVKRTGEKVFLECVQDMDHENMFWYRQDPGLGLRLIYFSYDVKMKEKGDIPEGYSVSREKKERFSLILESASTNQTSMYLCASTRDPQSSYEQYFGPGTRLTVT.

The V call is TRBV7-8, the J call TRBJ2-7; tentative D call: TRBD1 (6 bases). CDR3 length equals 18 residues. CDR1 and CDR2 from the germline V gene are SGHVS and FQNEAQ. Trimming stripped 1 base from V and 2 bases from J, with 21 bases between. The CDR3 nucleotides read TGTGCCAGCAGCTTAGGAGTGGGGGCAGTTTTCTCCCCCTACGAGCAGTACTTC. Translating it yields CASSLGVGAVFSPYEQYF. Using reference TRBV7-8 and TRBJ2-7 for the parts outside the CDR3, the full variable domain is GAGVSQSPRYKVAKRGQDVALRCDPISGHVSLFWYQQALGQGPEFLTYFQNEAQLDKSGLPSDRFFAERPEGSVSTLKIQRTQQEDSAVYLCASSLGVGAVFSPYEQYFGPGTRLTVT.

There are a few counts of this clone. The chain is built from TRBV10-2 and TRBJ2-2; 7 bases map to TRBD1. The junction had 11 bases not matched to a gene; V was cut back by 7 bases and J by 6 bases. CDR3 size: 15 residues. Looked up from germline, CDR1 is WSHSY and CDR2 is SAAADI. The DNA for the CDR3 is TGCGCCAGCACCTTGACAGGGCAGGGGGCCGGGGAGCTGTTTTTT. Its protein is CASTLTGQGAGELFF.

This chain links TRBV19 with TRBJ2-7, with 9 bases fitting TRBD1. From germline, CDR1 is LNHDA and CDR2 SQIVND (reference sequence). The length of the CDR3 is 15 residues. The J segment lost 7 bases and the V segment lost 5 bases, leaving 12 bases of the junction unmatched. CDR3 in DNA: TGTGCCAGTAGTCCCCGGGACAGGGAGGGGAGTGAGCAGTACTTC. It specifies CASSPRDREGSEQYF.

This clone came up a few times. The chain recombines TRBV4-2 with TRBJ2-1; perhaps TRBD2 as D (5 bases). This CDR3 contains 12 residues. The V gene lost 6 bases and the J gene lost 7 bases, with 10 bases spanning the gap. CDR1 is LGHNA, CDR2 YNFKEQ, per germline. The CDR3 sequence: CASSPSGNEQFF. In DNA form, the CDR3 reads TGTGCCAGCAGTCCGAGCGGTAATGAGCAGTTCTTC.

The CDR3 loop reads CASSQDPLAYPDTQYF. CDR3 coding DNA: TGTGCCAGCAGCCAAGATCCCCTTGCCTACCCAGATACGCAGTATTTT. The V call is TRBV4-2, the J call TRBJ2-3, with D uncertain. The CDR3 has 16 residues. Germline CDR1 LGHNA, CDR2 YNFKEQ. V lost 0 bases, J lost 4 bases, and 14 bases lay in between.

V gene TRBV23-1 combines with J gene TRBJ1-2; D is uncertain. TRBV23-1 is labeled an ORF, and its function is uncertain. V shed 4 bases and J shed 5 bases, with 17 bases lying between them. This CDR3 has 15 amino acids. CDR3 loop: CASSPRRGCGYGYTF. CDR3 bases: TGCGCCAGCAGTCCAAGGCGGGGATGCGGGTATGGCTACACCTTC.

This clone was seen a handful of times. The J gene is TRBJ2-1, the V gene TRBV30; 11 bases are a match to TRBD2. The CDR3 extends over 19 amino acids. From germline, CDR1 is GTSNPN and CDR2 SVGIG (reference sequence). The ends lost 4 bases at V and 2 bases at J; junction bases unmatched: 16. This chain's CDR3 is CAWTDLTSGTSFAYNEQFF. The CDR3 DNA follows: TGTGCCTGGACCGACCTGACTAGCGGGACGTCTTTCGCCTACAATGAGCAGTTCTTC.

This chain uses TRBV11-2 with TRBJ2-2, with 7 bases fitting TRBD2. The CDR3 totals 15 residues. The germline V gene has CDR1 SGHAT and CDR2 FQNNGV. V lost 6 bases to trimming and J lost 13 bases; unmatched junction nucleotides: 17. The CDR3 protein is CASRRGLVNTDRLFF. The DNA of the CDR3 is TGTGCCAGCAGGAGAGGACTAGTCAATACTGATCGGCTGTTTTTT. Together with reference TRBV11-2 and TRBJ2-2, the CDR3 gives the full variable domain: EAGVAQSPRYKIIEKRQSVAFWCNPISGHATLYWYQQILGQGPKLLIQFQNNGVVDDSQLPKDRFSAERLKGVDSTLKIQPAKLEDSAVYLCASRRGLVNTDRLFFGEGSRLTVL.

V and J are TRBV5-1 and TRBJ1-2; 7 bases match TRBD1. There are 14 residues in the CDR3. Germline V gene lookup returns CDR1 SGHRS and CDR2 YFSETQ. V was pared by 4 bases and J by 0 bases, with 3 bases of the junction left unmatched. The CDR3 protein is CASSPGQTNYGYTF. In DNA form, the CDR3 reads TGCGCCAGCAGCCCGGGACAGACTAACTATGGCTACACCTTC.

This clone was observed a few times. V and J are TRBV5-1 and TRBJ2-7; 9 bases are a match to TRBD1. Germline CDR1 is SGHRS and CDR2 is YFSETQ. The CDR3 extends over 16 amino acids. Trimming cost V 2 bases and J 1 base; bases outside gene matches: 7. CDR3 coding DNA: TGCGCCAGCAGCTTAGGGACAGGGTTTAGGTCCTACGAGCAGTACTTC. Translation: CASSLGTGFRSYEQYF.